The entry below gives a single TCR beta chain sequence along with its context. Its antigen is unidentified. Germline assignment: CDR1 MNHEY and CDR2 SVGAGI. Trimming took off 0 bases at V and 4 bases at J, with 10 bases between the two ends. This CDR3 comprises 14 residues. The data were obtained in a study of response to subunit inactivated influenza vaccine. TCRdb re-derived calls from the RT-PCR reads in MiXCR, one entry per CDR3 protein. The sample has 560,000 or so distinct CDR3 sequences; 7.6% are singletons. Study observations and caveats: Each seasonal flu vaccination may recruit only limited new T cells, authors suggested.

This chain connects TRBV6-5 to TRBJ2-7; TRBD1 is a possible D gene (7 bases). This clonotype originated in a man between 50 and 75 years old who received an inactivated influenza vaccine. This specimen consisted of PBMCs from blood, obtained around 25 months after vaccination. The chain's CDR3 is CASSYSAGGYEQYF. CDR3 sequence (DNA): TGTGCCAGCAGTTACTCAGCAGGGGGGTACGAGCAGTACTTC.